This TCR beta chain was observed in a study of T cells after yellow fever vaccination (dated by TCRdb to about 2019). General notes on the study: The SMART-Seq v4 Ultra Low Input RNA kit was used to prepare libraries from fractions with low cell numbers. Two healthy male donors made up the cohort, one aged 18 to 29 years and the other aged 30 to 40 years. To follow T-cell clones before and after both primary and booster YFV17D yellow fever vaccination, bulk TCR alpha and beta repertoires underwent longitudinal sequencing. Blood was collected at multiple timepoints before and after primary and secondary immunization, and bulk PBMC replicates and cell subsets were isolated. Broad study findings and their caveats: After the booster, most of the clones that had expanded following primary vaccination were detected again (almost 98% of CD4 and around nine tenths of CD8), which suggests that memory was broadly maintained. Only two donors were included in the study, so the extent to which the findings can be generalized is limited. Computational filtering was needed because FACS-sorted repertoires could contain abundant contaminating clonotypes from the bulk population. A small fraction of clonotypes showed up in both the CD4 and CD8 compartments, probably as a result of convergent recombination. Compared with the primary T-cell response, the secondary T-cell response was faster but weaker, reaching its peak on day 5 rather than on day 15.

TCR cDNA was synthesized by 5'RACE template switching, which introduced a universal primer site and unique molecular identifiers. Priming for cDNA synthesis came from both the TCR alpha and TCR beta constant segments. Library amplification involved two PCR steps, and the second step added sample barcodes and sequencing adapters. Libraries were sequenced on Illumina HiSeq 2500 (2x100 bp) or NovaSeq (2x150 bp). On the authors' methods: MIGEC handled demultiplexing of reads and collapsing into UMI consensus sequences, while MiXCR performed V(D)J alignment. Vaccine-responding clonotypes were defined with edgeR using replicate PBMC samples, requiring FDR below 0.01 and a log2 fold change above 5 up to day 15. Each bulk clonotype received a CD4 or CD8 identity based on whether the sequenced CD4 or CD8 repertoire contained that clonotype at higher abundance. In-frame beta chains were kept once TCRdb had trimmed the public reads at Q25 with fastp and called clones with MiXCR. Each CDR3 protein appears once, grouped with its most common genes and DNA. It is TCRdb's table, rather than the study itself, that gives the V and J calls and clone size. Across this sample there are under 300,000 distinct CDR3 sequences, with over 10% seen only once. The ten largest make up about 0.51% of the sample.

As for this clonotype: The clone's antigen remains unknown. No base quality information exists; no much larger clone differs at one position.

The treatment or condition label of this sample denotes: live attenuated yellow fever vaccine strain. A standard Ficoll-Paque protocol was used to isolate PBMCs from peripheral blood. Dynabeads CD4 and CD8 positive selection kits were used to isolate the CD4 and CD8 T-cell fractions. TriZol was used to extract RNA from bulk PBMCs, CD4 and CD8 fractions, and dextramer-positive and dextramer-negative fractions. This TCR was sampled from a man aged 25 to 45 who received the YFV17D yellow fever vaccine. Sequencing used CD4+ T cells sorted from PBMCs, obtained 45 days after the yellow fever booster vaccination.

The CDR3 loop reads CASTFREYNSPLHF. The sequenced DNA: TGTGCCAGTACCTTTCGGGAATATAATTCACCCCTCCACTTT. Here the chain combines TRBV19 and TRBJ1-6; the D gene cannot be named for sure. Relative to germline, V is 7 bases shorter and J is 4 bases shorter, with 11 bases between their ends. Based on the germline V gene (reference sequence), the CDR1 and CDR2 sequences are LNHDA and SQIVND. The CDR3 covers 14 residues, taking in both the cysteine and the phenylalanine. Only CDR3 DNA remains: 42 bases, in frame from the first base.